This T cell receptor beta chain was captured in a study of siplizumab effects on memory and regulatory T cells. Study outcomes and limitations: Naive or memory phenotype assignment was not possible for roughly 75-95% of proliferating CD4+ or CD8+ clones. Naive T cells appeared more diverse than memory cells and seemed to be major alloresponse contributors.

With respect to this clone: No antigen is known for it.

Some 92,000 TCR templates were assayed per sample. This table comes from immunoSEQ multiplex PCR, and its TCRdb copy is limited to in-frame clones, with some not included. The sample contains 90,000 to 150,000 clones, 90% to 95% of which appear only once. The length of the CDR3 is 13 residues. Trimming removed 4 bases from V and 5 bases from J, with 6 bases in between. Germline V gene data show CDR1 as MNHEY and CDR2 as SVGAGI. The source of this sequence is a human donor in good health. This chain joins TRBV6-5 and TRBJ1-6; no firm D call. Sequenced material: non-Treg CD4+ T cells sorted from blood. As DNA, the CDR3 is TGTGCCAGCAGTTTAATGAATAATTCACCCCTCCACTTT. It yields the protein CASSLMNNSPLHF.